This note documents a single T cell receptor beta chain sequence. The CDR3 is 18 residues long. V shed 5 bases, J shed 1 base, and the junction held 16 bases outside the gene matches. Looked up from germline, CDR1 is SGHTA and CDR2 is FQGNSA. This table comes from immunoSEQ multiplex PCR, and its TCRdb copy is limited to in-frame clones, with some not included. The data show 95,000 to 150,000 clones, roughly 92% seen once. The sample is drawn from a study of control samples from healthy donors and cancer patients. This receptor was identified in a woman under 30 in good health. The source material was blood. The chain recombines TRBV7-2 with TRBJ1-1, with TRBD1 identical over 7 bases. The CDR3 coding sequence is TGTGCCAGCAGCCTCGATCAGATTTACAGGGGTGGGAACACTGAAGCTTTCTTT. It specifies CASSLDQIYRGGNTEAFF.